Each of the 25 T cell receptor beta chains below was sequenced from the same sample in a study of blood T cells in healthy people across ages. Sample-barcoded 5' priming and a J-beta primer mix drove a second PCR of 7 to 11 cycles. Each CDR3 protein gets one entry after TCRdb re-called the 5' RACE reads with MiXCR. The sample holds about 1,000,000 distinct CDR3 sequences, 35% to 55% seen once. The sample consisted of blood. These receptors all stem from a woman aged 55-70 years in good health.

The chain combines TRBV28 with TRBJ2-1; a weak D match, TRBD2 (5 bases). V was trimmed by 3 bases and J by 3 bases, leaving 9 bases between them. The CDR3 extends over 14 amino acids. Germline V lookup: CDR1 MDHEN, CDR2 SYDVKM. The CDR3 region is CASSFQRLYNEQFF. Written as DNA, the CDR3 is TGTGCCAGCAGTTTTCAGCGGCTCTACAATGAGCAGTTCTTC.

This clonotype appeared many times. V gene TRBV5-1 combines with J gene TRBJ2-1, with 8 bases fitting TRBD1. The CDR3 is 14 amino acids. Germline V gene data show CDR1 as SGHRS and CDR2 as YFSETQ. J was trimmed by 4 bases and V by 5 bases; bases with no gene match: 5. The DNA for the CDR3 is TGCGCCAGCAGGGACGGGACAGGTTACAATGAGCAGTTCTTC. Protein sequence: CASRDGTGYNEQFF.

V gene TRBV2 combines with J gene TRBJ2-1; D is undetermined. V dropped 3 bases and J dropped 0 bases, with 6 bases sitting between them. CDR1 SNHLY and CDR2 FYNNEI come from the germline V gene. The CDR3 consists of 14 residues. CDR3 amino acids: CASSDAFSYNEQFF. CDR3 coding DNA: TGTGCCAGCAGTGACGCCTTCTCCTACAATGAGCAGTTCTTC.

This clonotype has only a few counts. The chain carries TRBV20-1 and TRBJ2-5; possibly TRBD2 for D (6 bases). The CDR3 is made up of 14 amino acids. V gave up 6 bases and J gave up 11 bases, with 25 bases separating them. Germline V CDR1 and CDR2: DFQATT, SNEGSKA (reference sequence). CDR3 bases: TGCAGTGCCCCCCCGCGGACACTCGGGGGTGAGCAGTACTTC. It yields the protein CSAPPRTLGGEQYF.

This chain links TRBV6-5 with TRBJ1-2; D possibly corresponds to TRBD1 (5 bases). The CDR3 length is 12 residues. The V gene's germline CDR1 is MNHEY and CDR2 SVGAGI. V dropped 6 bases and J dropped 5 bases, with 10 bases sitting between them. This chain's CDR3 is CASSEGEYGYTF. The CDR3 DNA is TGTGCCAGCAGCGAAGGGGAATATGGCTACACCTTC.

This clonotype was found a few times. The chain is built from TRBV20-1 and TRBJ2-1, with TRBD2 matching over 9 bases. With V trimmed by 3 bases and J by 5 bases, 5 bases remained unmatched. The CDR3 is 14 residues long. CDR1 and CDR2 from the germline V gene are DFQATT and SNEGSKA (reference sequence). This chain's CDR3 is CSASLAGFHNEQFF. CDR3 in DNA: TGCAGTGCTAGCCTAGCGGGGTTCCACAATGAGCAGTTCTTC.

The chain recombines TRBV27 with TRBJ2-7, with TRBD1 matching 9 bases. Trimming at V came to 5 bases and at J to 4 bases, leaving 6 bases not matched to a gene. The V gene's germline CDR1 is MNHEY and CDR2 SMNVEV (reference sequence). The CDR3 spans 14 residues. This chain's CDR3 is CASSTGGRSYEQYF. CDR3 nucleotide sequence: TGTGCCAGCAGTACAGGGGGCCGGTCGTACGAGCAGTACTTC.

This clonotype was detected many times. V and J are TRBV9 and TRBJ2-5, with D maybe TRBD2 (5 bases). Trimming removed 7 bases at V and 5 bases at J, with 15 bases between. Germline V lookup: CDR1 SGDLS, CDR2 YYNGEE. The CDR3 contains 13 residues. The CDR3 DNA reads TGTGCCAGCTCTCCTACCCCGGGGGAGACCCAGTACTTC. Its translation: CASSPTPGETQYF. Based on the CDR3 plus reference TRBV9 and TRBJ2-5, the full variable domain is DSGVTQTPKHLITATGQRVTLRCSPRSGDLSVYWYQQSLDQGLQFLIQYYNGEERAKGNILERFSAQQFPDLHSELNLSSLELGDSALYFCASSPTPGETQYFGPGTRLLVL.

V and J are TRBV27 and TRBJ2-5; 8 nucleotides line up with TRBD2. Germline assignment: CDR1 MNHEY and CDR2 SMNVEV (reference sequence). The CDR3 loop spans 11 amino acids. The V segment lost 7 bases and the J segment 11 bases; nucleotides outside the gene matches: 6. CDR3 sequence reads: CASTAGGEQYF. The CDR3 nucleotides read TGTGCCAGCACCGCGGGAGGAGAGCAGTACTTC.

This clonotype has only a few counts. This rearrangement joins TRBV4-2 to TRBJ2-1, with 9 bases identical to TRBD2. V trimming: 1 base; J trimming: 2 bases; junction bases outside the gene matches: 3. Germline values: CDR1 LGHNA, CDR2 YNFKEQ. The CDR3 is made up of 16 amino acids. CDR3 DNA sequence: TGTGCCAGCAGCCAAGTTGCGGGAGGGCCCTACAATGAGCAGTTCTTC. Residues: CASSQVAGGPYNEQFF.

This clonotype has a handful of counts. The chain joins TRBV9 to TRBJ2-3; D is uncertain. Germline CDR1 SGDLS, CDR2 YYNGEE. Trimming removed 0 bases from V and 4 bases from J, with 6 bases in between. The CDR3 loop spans 13 amino acids. CDR3 nucleotide sequence: TGTGCCAGCAGCGTAGGGTTGGCAGATACGCAGTATTTT. It is translated as CASSVGLADTQYF.

V gene TRBV7-9 combines with J gene TRBJ2-7; D could derive from TRBD1 or TRBD2 (6 bases each). Germline assignment: CDR1 SEHNR and CDR2 FQNEAQ (reference sequence). Trimming stripped 6 bases from V and 1 base from J, with 19 bases between. The CDR3 contains 16 residues. The CDR3 sequence: CASRPPRGERSYEQYF. For the CDR3, the DNA is TGTGCCAGCAGACCCCCAAGGGGGGAGAGATCCTACGAGCAGTACTTC.

The chain combines TRBV10-1 with TRBJ2-1; 7 positions agree with TRBD2. The V and J ends lost 2 bases and 7 bases, in that order; junction bases with no gene match: 5. CDR3 length equals 14 residues. Germline CDR1 and CDR2: WNHNN and SYGVQD (reference sequence). The CDR3 bases are TGCGCCAGCAGTGAGGCGGGAGAGGTTAATGAGCAGTTCTTC. Translation gives CASSEAGEVNEQFF.

This clonotype was seen a few times. The V and J genes are TRBV20-1 and TRBJ2-7; tentatively, D is TRBD1 (7 bases). This CDR3 region has 13 residues. Trimming removed 3 bases from V and 1 base from J, with 10 bases in between. Germline loops: CDR1 DFQATT, CDR2 SNEGSKA (reference sequence). CDR3 loop: CSARPGGSYEQYF. The CDR3 nucleotides read TGCAGTGCTAGGCCAGGGGGGTCCTACGAGCAGTACTTC.

The chain uses TRBV5-1 and TRBJ2-7, with a possible D match to TRBD2 (5 bases). Trimming shortened V by 4 bases and J by 1 base, and 9 bases separated the two germline ends. The CDR3 sequence is 13 residues long. Germline values: CDR1 SGHRS, CDR2 YFSETQ. This chain's CDR3 is CASSTGESYEQYF. The CDR3 coding sequence is TGCGCCAGCAGCACCGGGGAATCCTACGAGCAGTACTTC.

This clonotype was seen more than once but under ten times. Here the CDR3 DNA reads TGCGCCAGCAGCCTAGACCAGAGCTCCTACAATGAGCAGTTCTTC. Its protein product is CASSLDQSSYNEQFF. The chain links TRBV5-1 to TRBJ2-1; D remains unclear. The CDR3 runs to 15 residues. Per germline, CDR1 SGHRS and CDR2 YFSETQ. The V gene lost 4 bases and the J gene lost 0 bases, with 11 bases spanning the gap.

J is TRBJ2-5 and V is TRBV11-1; 14 positions agree with TRBD2. V gave up 2 bases and J gave up 4 bases; unmatched junction bases: 18. Germline V gives CDR1 SGHAT, CDR2 FQDESV (reference sequence). The CDR3 consists of 21 residues. The CDR3 DNA reads TGTGCCAGCAGCTTACCCACGCCCTCCGGGACTAGCGGGAGAAGTGGAGAGACCCAGTACTTC. Translating gives CASSLPTPSGTSGRSGETQYF.

V is TRBV10-3 and J is TRBJ2-7, with 11 bases identical to TRBD1. The CDR3 is 16 residues long. Germline V CDR1 and CDR2: ENHRY, SYGVKD. V shed 1 base and J 0 bases; nucleotides not matched to a gene: 2. The CDR3: CAISEWGTGGSYEQYF. In DNA, the CDR3 is TGTGCCATCAGTGAGTGGGGGACAGGGGGCTCCTACGAGCAGTACTTC.

This clonotype turned up a few times. This chain uses TRBV15 with TRBJ2-3, with D hard to call. Germline-derived CDR1 and CDR2 are LNHNV and YYDKDF (reference sequence). V was trimmed by 2 bases and J by 2 bases, leaving 14 bases between them. The CDR3 length is 16 residues. CDR3 DNA sequence: TGTGCCACCAGCAGAAAACACCTGACCGTCACAGATACGCAGTATTTT. Translation: CATSRKHLTVTDTQYF. The whole variable domain, filled in from reference TRBV15 and TRBJ2-3, reads DAMVIQNPRYQVTQFGKPVTLSCSQTLNHNVMYWYQQKSSQAPKLLFHYYDKDFNNEADTPDNFQSRRPNTSFCFLDIRSPGLGDTAMYLCATSRKHLTVTDTQYFGPGTRLTVL.

This clonotype has ten or more counts. The V call is TRBV27, the J call TRBJ2-7; D possibly corresponds to TRBD1 (6 bases). This CDR3 comprises 12 residues. The germline gives CDR1 MNHEY, CDR2 SMNVEV (reference sequence). V was pared by 5 bases and J by 4 bases, with 9 bases between. CDR3 amino acids: CASSLRGYEQYF. CDR3 in DNA: TGTGCCAGCAGTCTCAGGGGTTACGAGCAGTACTTC.

The chain couples TRBV12-3 or TRBV12-4 to TRBJ2-1, with 14 positions matching TRBD2. V lost 7 bases to trimming and J lost 9 bases; unmatched junction nucleotides: 5. CDR3 size: 14 residues. The chain's CDR3 is CASTAGTSGSEQFF. The DNA for the CDR3 is TGTGCCAGCACCGCCGGGACTAGCGGGAGTGAGCAGTTCTTC.

This chain uses TRBV29-1 with TRBJ2-5; TRBD2 matches 10 bases. CDR1 and CDR2 (germline): SQVTM, ANQGSEA. With V trimmed by 4 bases and J by 11 bases, 19 bases remained unmatched. The CDR3 sequence is 16 residues long. The CDR3: CSVVPSGRPSYNEQYF. The DNA of the CDR3 is TGCAGCGTTGTTCCTAGCGGGAGACCATCATACAATGAGCAGTACTTC. Looking up the rest from reference TRBV29-1 and TRBJ2-5 gives the full variable domain: SAVISQKPSRDICQRGTSLTIQCQVDSQVTMMFWYRQQPGQSLTLIATANQGSEATYESGFVIDKFPISRPNLTFSTLTVSNMSPEDSSIYLCSVVPSGRPSYNEQYFGPGTRLLVL.

V usage is TRBV2 and J usage is TRBJ2-7; 8 nucleotides line up with TRBD1. Germline V gene lookup returns CDR1 SNHLY and CDR2 FYNNEI. The ends lost 10 bases at V and 0 bases at J; junction bases unmatched: 11. This CDR3 has 15 amino acids. In nucleotides, the CDR3 is TGTGCCACGACAGGGGTTCCACCTAGCTCCTACGAGCAGTACTTC. As protein: CATTGVPPSSYEQYF.

This clonotype was counted between two and nine times. The chain recombines TRBV12-3 or TRBV12-4 with TRBJ2-7; 12 nucleotides agree with TRBD2. The V and J ends lost 2 bases and 2 bases, in that order; junction bases with no gene match: 13. The CDR3 runs to 19 residues. Here the CDR3 reads CASSLKLGLAGKGTYEQYF. As DNA, the CDR3 is TGTGCCAGCAGTTTAAAATTAGGACTAGCGGGAAAGGGAACCTACGAGCAGTACTTC.

The chain combines TRBV20-1 with TRBJ2-3; 7 bases align to TRBD2. Germline CDR1 DFQATT, CDR2 SNEGSKA (reference sequence). CDR3 length equals 13 residues. The J segment lost 6 bases and the V segment lost 3 bases, leaving 6 bases of the junction unmatched. CDR3 sequence (DNA): TGCAGTGCTAGGGGCGGGAGCTACGATACGCAGTATTTT. Translating gives CSARGGSYDTQYF.